Each of the 17 T cell receptor beta chains below was sequenced from the same sample in a study of T-cell memory formation after mild COVID-19. In TCRdb, the 5' RACE reads were re-called with MiXCR into one record per CDR3 protein. The repertoire holds 450,000 or so distinct CDR3 sequences, roughly 25% seen once, with around 12% in the top ten. Sequenced material: PBMCs or a T cell subset sorted from them (not recorded which). These receptors were taken from an adult woman who had mild COVID-19 (a few samples of this study predate the infection). Cell type and time point are not known.

The V gene is TRBV7-6, the J gene TRBJ1-5, with no clear D. The CDR3 is 13 amino acids. V was cut by 5 bases and J by 4 bases, with 9 bases left in between. In germline, CDR1 is SGHVS, CDR2 FNYEAQ. The CDR3 nucleotides read TGTGCCAGCAGCACCTTGGAAAATCAGCCCCAGCATTTT. Translation gives CASSTLENQPQHF.

This sequence joins TRBV7-2 and TRBJ2-3, with 8 bases fitting TRBD1. Germline CDR1 is SGHTA and CDR2 is FQGNSA. With V trimmed by 0 bases and J by 4 bases, 3 bases remained unmatched. The CDR3 has 15 amino acids. In DNA, the CDR3 is TGTGCCAGCAGCTTAGCCGAGACAGGGGCAGATACGCAGTATTTT. Translating gives CASSLAETGADTQYF.

V gene TRBV3-1 combines with J gene TRBJ2-1; D is ambiguous. V shed 0 bases and J shed 0 bases, with 12 bases lying between them. The CDR3 length is 17 residues. Germline values: CDR1 LGHDT, CDR2 YNNKEL (reference sequence). The CDR3 sequence is CASSQDIGPSSYNEQFF. CDR3 DNA: TGTGCCAGCAGCCAAGACATAGGCCCGAGCTCCTACAATGAGCAGTTCTTC.

This clonotype was observed at least ten times. V gene TRBV13 combines with J gene TRBJ2-1; 9 bases map to TRBD2. J gave up 5 bases and V 5 bases, and 7 bases lay outside the gene matches. The CDR3 runs to 15 residues. The germline gives CDR1 PRHDT, CDR2 FYEKMQ (reference sequence). The CDR3 loop is CASSRPSGDDNEQFF. The CDR3 coding sequence is TGTGCCAGCAGCCGACCTAGCGGGGATGACAATGAGCAGTTCTTC.

The gene calls are TRBV9 and TRBJ2-2; D unresolved. The V and J ends lost 6 bases and 0 bases respectively, with 9 bases between them. The length of the CDR3 is 14 residues. CDR1 and CDR2 from the germline V gene are SGDLS and YYNGEE. The CDR3 DNA reads as TGTGCCAGCACCTCGGTAACGAACACCGGGGAGCTGTTTTTT. It yields the protein CASTSVTNTGELFF.

This clonotype was recorded a few times. The chain uses TRBV20-1 and TRBJ1-5; 10 bases are a match to TRBD1. The CDR3 spans 15 residues. The V and J ends lost 6 bases and 2 bases, in that order; junction bases with no gene match: 7. Per the germline V gene, CDR1 is DFQATT and CDR2 is SNEGSKA (reference sequence). CDR3 loop: CSARTGGNGNQPQHF. The CDR3 region has the DNA TGCAGTGCCCGGACAGGGGGGAATGGCAATCAGCCCCAGCATTTT.

Only a few counts were recorded for this clonotype. The rearrangement uses TRBV27 and TRBJ2-5; 8 bases fit TRBD1. This CDR3 comprises 11 residues. The V and J ends lost 6 bases and 10 bases, in that order; junction bases with no gene match: 4. The germline CDR1 and CDR2 sequences are MNHEY and SMNVEV (reference sequence). DNA for the CDR3: TGTGCCAGCAGCTGGACAGGGAACCAGTACTTC. The encoded protein is CASSWTGNQYF.

The CDR3 region has the DNA TGTGCCAGCAGTGACCTGAGTAGCGGGAGGAGGTACAATGAGCAGTTCTTC. Protein: CASSDLSSGRRYNEQFF. The chain employs TRBV12-3 or TRBV12-4 and TRBJ2-1; TRBD2 matches at 10 bases. The CDR3 extends over 17 amino acids. Trimming took 5 bases from V and 4 from J; bases not matched to a gene: 11.

V and J are TRBV5-1 and TRBJ2-2; D might be TRBD1 or TRBD2, each matching 5 bases. The CDR3 extends over 16 amino acids. The germline V gene encodes CDR1 SGHRS and CDR2 YFSETQ. With 0 bases removed from V and 6 bases from J, the gap between germline ends came to 15 bases. In nucleotides, the CDR3 is TGCGCCAGCAGCTTGGCGGCGGGCCTAGGGGCCGGGGAGCTGTTTTTT. Translating it yields CASSLAAGLGAGELFF.

The chain uses TRBV6-2 or TRBV6-3 and TRBJ1-2, with 8 bases matching TRBD1. Trimming at V came to 8 bases and at J to 7 bases, leaving 12 bases not matched to a gene. Germline V lookup: CDR1 MNHEY, CDR2 SVGEGT. The CDR3 totals 14 residues. The CDR3 loop is CASGPGQGAFGYTF. Here the CDR3 DNA reads TGTGCCAGCGGCCCTGGGCAGGGGGCTTTTGGCTACACCTTC.

CDR3 sequence: CSATPRVGIETQYF. The DNA of the CDR3 is TGCAGTGCCACCCCCCGGGTTGGTATCGAGACCCAGTACTTC. The chain links TRBV20-1 to TRBJ2-5; D unresolved. Trimming stripped 6 bases from V and 5 bases from J, with 19 bases between. The CDR3 has 14 residues. Germline V gene lookup returns CDR1 DFQATT and CDR2 SNEGSKA (reference sequence).

This clonotype was picked up a small number of times. The chain uses TRBV7-8 and TRBJ2-1; 8 bases fit TRBD1. The CDR3 sequence is 16 residues long. Germline V gene lookup returns CDR1 SGHVS and CDR2 FQNEAQ. The V gene end was trimmed by 6 bases and the J gene end by 12 bases; junction bases not matched to a gene: 19. The CDR3, as DNA: TGTGCCAGCAGACGTCCGGGACAGGCGTCGGATTTTAGGCAGTTCTTC. Encoded protein: CASRRPGQASDFRQFF.

The rearrangement joins TRBV6-6 to TRBJ1-1; no clear D. This CDR3 contains 14 residues. V was trimmed by 2 bases and J by 5 bases, leaving 12 bases between them. Germline CDR1 reads MNHNY; CDR2 reads SVGAGI (reference sequence). For the CDR3, the DNA is TGTGCCAGCAGTTACCTGGACCTTTGGACTGAAGCTTTCTTT. Translation: CASSYLDLWTEAFF.

The chain uses TRBV19 and TRBJ1-2, with 9 bases identical to TRBD1. V lost 5 bases, J lost 3 bases, and 4 bases stayed unmatched. This CDR3 region has 14 residues. Germline V gene data show CDR1 as LNHDA and CDR2 as SQIVND (reference sequence). The CDR3 nucleotides are TGTGCCAGTAGTCCCGGGACAGGGTACTATGGCTACACCTTC. It is translated as CASSPGTGYYGYTF.

The gene calls are TRBV29-1 and TRBJ2-7; D is undetermined. Between the trimmed V and J ends, which lost 4 bases and 2 bases, there was a span of 9 bases. The CDR3 spans 12 residues. From germline, CDR1 is SQVTM and CDR2 ANQGSEA. CDR3 sequence reads: CSVGIGPYEQYF. DNA for the CDR3: TGCAGCGTTGGGATAGGGCCCTACGAGCAGTACTTC.

This clonotype was recorded a few times. The V gene is TRBV29-1, the J gene TRBJ2-5; the D gene is possibly TRBD2 (5 bases). V was clipped by 0 bases and J by 4 bases, with 12 bases between them. Germline CDR1 is SQVTM and CDR2 is ANQGSEA. CDR3 length: 14 amino acids. Here the CDR3 reads CSVEDLMAGETQYF. Here the CDR3 DNA reads TGCAGCGTTGAAGACCTCATGGCGGGAGAGACCCAGTACTTC.

A few counts support this clonotype. V and J are TRBV5-4 and TRBJ2-5; 12 nucleotides align to TRBD2. The germline CDR1 and CDR2 sequences are SGHNT and YYREEE (reference sequence). The CDR3 has 17 amino acids. V lost 0 bases to trimming and J lost 1 base; unmatched junction nucleotides: 4. CDR3 nucleotides: TGTGCCAGCAGCTTGGTGGTACTAGCGGGAGGCCAAGAGACCCAGTACTTC. Protein: CASSLVVLAGGQETQYF.